Following are 10 T cell receptor beta chains from one sample sequenced in a study of blood T cell repertoires in COVID-19. Using immunoSEQ multiplex PCR, the repertoire was profiled, and TCRdb retains in-frame clones only, with some absent. The sample includes 300,000 to 400,000 clones, roughly 90% seen only once; the top ten take around 2.7%. Sequenced input: PBMCs or T cells enriched from blood (not recorded which). All receptors derive from a man aged 55 to 69 who had recovered from COVID-19.

V and J are TRBV2 and TRBJ1-2; 9 bases are a match to TRBD1. The CDR3 length is 13 residues. The V and J ends lost 7 bases and 7 bases, in that order; junction bases with no gene match: 7. Looked up from germline, CDR1 is SNHLY and CDR2 is FYNNEI. In nucleotides, the CDR3 is TGTGCCAGCAATACCGGGACAGGGCCTGGCTACACCTTC. Its translation: CASNTGTGPGYTF.

In DNA, the CDR3 is TGTGCCAGCAGCTTACTAGCGGGGGGCAGGAATGAGCAGTTCTTC. Residues: CASSLLAGGRNEQFF. The chain has TRBV7-9 and TRBJ2-1, with 11 nucleotides matching TRBD2. The germline V gene encodes CDR1 SEHNR and CDR2 FQNEAQ (reference sequence). This CDR3 has 15 amino acids. V was clipped by 2 bases and J by 7 bases; unmatched bases: 4.

This clone was counted a few times. This chain links TRBV9 with TRBJ2-7, with 10 positions matching TRBD2. V shed 0 bases, J shed 2 bases, and the junction held 11 bases outside the gene matches. CDR1 SGDLS and CDR2 YYNGEE come from the germline V gene. The CDR3 runs 18 residues. The CDR3 DNA follows: TGTGCCAGCAGCGTAGCCCCGACAACTAGCGGGATGACCTACGAGCAGTACTTC. Translating it yields CASSVAPTTSGMTYEQYF.

The J gene is TRBJ2-5, the V gene TRBV7-9; TRBD2 matches at 7 bases. The CDR3 is 13 amino acids. Germline values: CDR1 SEHNR, CDR2 FQNEAQ (reference sequence). J gave up 4 bases and V 4 bases, and 3 bases lay outside the gene matches. The CDR3 reads CASSSGGLETQYF. The DNA of the CDR3 is TGTGCCAGCAGCTCGGGAGGCCTAGAGACCCAGTACTTC.

The V and J genes are TRBV2 and TRBJ2-7; 10 nucleotides match TRBD1. V lost 3 bases to trimming and J lost 3 bases; unmatched junction nucleotides: 8. The CDR3 totals 16 residues. Germline lookup yields CDR1 SNHLY and CDR2 FYNNEI. The CDR3 is CASSDVPGQGIYEQYF. Here the CDR3 DNA reads TGTGCCAGCAGTGACGTCCCGGGACAGGGGATCTACGAGCAGTACTTC.

This sequence joins TRBV10-3 and TRBJ1-2, with 11 bases aligning to TRBD1. Germline CDR1 reads ENHRY; CDR2 reads SYGVKD. The CDR3 runs 12 residues. The J segment lost 5 bases and the V segment lost 10 bases, leaving 3 bases of the junction unmatched. The CDR3 region is CATGQGEYGYTF. The CDR3 region has the DNA TGTGCCACGGGACAGGGGGAATATGGCTACACCTTC.

The rearrangement links TRBV25-1 to TRBJ2-3, with TRBD1 matching over 8 bases. This CDR3 contains 15 residues. Per the germline V gene, CDR1 is MGHDK and CDR2 is SYGVNS. The junction had 6 bases not matched to a gene; V was cut back by 4 bases and J by 3 bases. The DNA for the CDR3 is TGTGCCAGCAGTGGGGGGACAGGTCGGACAGATACGCAGTATTTT. Residues: CASSGGTGRTDTQYF.

The V and J genes are TRBV6-2 or TRBV6-3 and TRBJ2-1, with D possibly TRBD2 on 5 matching bases. V was clipped by 4 bases and J by 5 bases, with 12 bases between them. Germline V gene sequence: CDR1 MNHEY, CDR2 SVGEGT. The CDR3 spans 14 residues. The CDR3 DNA reads as TGTGCCAGCAGTTTGGACGGGGTCAACAATGAGCAGTTCTTC. Its translation: CASSLDGVNNEQFF.

In its sample, this clone was seen once. CDR3 protein: CASTEQGASGNTIYF. DNA for the CDR3: TGCGCCAGCACCGAACAGGGCGCCTCTGGAAACACCATATATTTT. The V and J genes are TRBV10-2 and TRBJ1-3; possible D gene TRBD1, 6 bases. Trimming shortened V by 7 bases and J by 0 bases, and 13 bases separated the two germline ends. The germline CDR1 and CDR2 sequences are WSHSY and SAAADI. This CDR3 is built from 15 residues.

V gene TRBV7-8 combines with J gene TRBJ2-1, with 8 bases aligning to TRBD2. The germline V gene encodes CDR1 SGHVS and CDR2 FQNEAQ. CDR3 length: 17 amino acids. The V segment lost 3 bases and the J segment 3 bases; nucleotides outside the gene matches: 10. The CDR3 here is CASSFRPLAGSYNEQFF. For the CDR3, the DNA is TGTGCCAGCAGCTTCCGCCCGCTAGCGGGCAGCTACAATGAGCAGTTCTTC.